This record looks at one T cell receptor beta chain sequence and its context. This clone was detected once. Its antigen specificity is not known. No much larger clonotype is one base removed from it; base qualities were not supplied. The sample belongs to a study of cytomegalovirus exposure and HLA in healthy donors (dated by TCRdb to about 2017). Notes on the research overall: In an earlier analysis of fewer than 750 of the donors, less than 350 Gb of sequence data and 100 million or so unique TCR beta sequences from 180 million or so T cells were reported. Roughly 300 gigabases of sequencing data and some 85 million unique TCR sequences were included in an early release covering 500 to 750 HLA-typed donors. The genetic ancestry cluster associated with self-reported Caucasian donors included 81% of the roughly 410 genotyped donors. The study was designed to test whether signatures of past pathogen exposure could be identified by cataloging public T cell receptors. Using immunosequencing, the study profiled T cell repertoires from about 620 subjects and related those repertoires to cytomegalovirus serostatus. Along with the roughly 670-subject first cohort, a separate validation cohort of approximately 110 different subjects was used. High-throughput TCR immunosequencing, statistical association of individual TCRs with disease status, and machine learning were combined to predict cytomegalovirus infection status. A later analysis re-examined previously published TCR beta repertoires from roughly 650 donors and added high-resolution HLA genotyping to investigate patterns of TCR occurrence. The later analysis used no new phenotypic data to find candidate immune exposures, relying instead on TCR beta sequences and their occurrence across donors. An earlier analysis of about 600 of the donors used high-throughput TCR beta sequencing to judge whether each TCR beta V gene segment behaved as functional or pseudogenic. Alongside the repertoire data, information on donor age, sex, ethnicity and CMV serostatus was compiled. A later genetic analysis used genome-wide SNP genotypes for about 65% of the 666 donors, treating that subset as a discovery cohort. Every repertoire in the discovery cohort had been generated on one and the same sequencing platform. HLA typing included class I and class II loci at four-digit resolution. The number of donors typed differed by locus, with roughly 620-630 for A, B, C, DRB1 and DQB1, roughly 520 for DQA1, 600 to 610 for DPA1, and some 440 for DPB1. Roughly 5 DR-DQ haplotypes were handled as single units for association and clustering because linkage in the cohort was strong. Among 398 genotyped donors of the cohort, an average of approximately 240,000 unique TCR beta nucleotide sequences were sequenced per donor, roughly a sixth of them non-productive.

Spanning cysteine to phenylalanine, the CDR3 consists of 14 amino acids. Of the read, only the CDR3 DNA is kept; its 42 bases are in frame from base 1. Trimming removed 1 base from V and 13 bases from J; the gene matches leave 11 bases unexplained. Taken from the germline V gene, the CDR1 and CDR2 loops are LGHNA and YNFKEQ. What the authors observed across the whole study: The classifier was reported to diagnose cytomegalovirus status with high specificity and sensitivity in both the original cohort and the validation cohort. The authors suggested that the approach could potentially be generalized to other disease states and immunological phenotypes. In a later analysis, about 16,000 TCR beta sequences were associated with specific HLA alleles at a false discovery rate of 0.05. Linkage disequilibrium might explain the correlated functional status among segregating V segments, but an unknown experimental factor could not be ruled out. Immune exposure information for the cohort was limited to CMV serostatus. Across donors, most TCR sequences were observed very rarely, whereas some public TCRs were present in many individuals. Compared with equally common non-associated chains, HLA-associated TCR beta chains in a later analysis were more clonally expanded and had lower generation probabilities. When HLA alleles, especially DR and DQ, strongly co-occurred, TCR associations were difficult to assign to individual alleles. V-gene and J-gene trimming of TCR beta chains was associated with a missense DCLRE1C variant in a later genetic analysis, and the association was replicated in an independent cohort. A group of highly shared sequence variants was considered likely to be a technical artifact of the sequencing pipeline. Presence/absence analyses assumed roughly uniform sequencing depth across donors, an assumption that may not hold. A further reported finding was that TCR beta sequences accurately predicted the HLA-A and HLA-B alleles for most subjects in the first cohort. In vitro tests confirmed that a few of the cytomegalovirus-associated TCR beta chains recognize cytomegalovirus antigens. This cohort had only TCR beta chains sequenced, and the lack of alpha or paired-chain data limited which features could be detected. In a later genetic analysis, fewer N-insertions in productive TCRs were reported among donors in an Asian-associated ancestry cluster than the roughly 640-donor mean. In an earlier analysis of over 550 of the donors, most TCR beta V segments were observed in productive rearrangements about 90% or about 30% of the time, broadly matching IMGT annotations. In a later analysis, the rate of TCR association differed among HLA loci, with DRB1 alleles having the most associated TCRs and HLA-C alleles having the fewest. According to a later analysis, parvovirus B19, influenza, CMV and Epstein-Barr virus appeared linked to several top co-occurrence clusters. Because counts were too low, 15 to 20 rarely observed V segments, including chromosome 9 orphons, were excluded from the earlier analysis of around 640 of the donors. According to a later analysis, most CMV-associated TCR beta chains appeared to be HLA-restricted, and the HLA associations seemed to be driven largely by CMV exposure. Because some donors lacked HLA typing at each locus, the association tests relied only on the typed subset. Some IMGT-functional V segments, including TRBV6-2 and TRBV6-3, could not be distinguished by the 87-base-pair reads and were therefore excluded. The study gave a list of over 150 TCR beta chains associated with cytomegalovirus.

In total, 600 or so healthy bone marrow donors made up the cohort. At the time of sampling, every cohort member was nominally healthy, though immune exposures that went unrecorded were likely present. The donor tested CMV seronegative, placing the donor among the roughly 350 seronegative members of the cohort. A peripheral blood sample was collected from each donor, and TCR beta sequencing was performed on peripheral blood mononuclear cells. The Qiagen DNeasy Blood Extraction Kit was used to extract genomic DNA from the blood cell samples. The library was generated by the immunoSEQ multiplex PCR assay. For the multiplex PCR, a mixture combining 60 forward primers for TCR Vbeta segments and 13 reverse primers for TCR Jbeta segments was used. A multiplex PCR assay on genomic DNA amplified the CDR3 region of rearranged TCR beta genes. Amplified TCR beta libraries were sequenced as 87-base-pair reads on the Illumina HiSeq System. Concerning the study's data processing: In a later analysis, tens of millions of unique TCR beta chains were counted across the roughly 700 repertoires, and roughly 10 million of these chains were shared by at least two donors. To remove PCR and sequencing errors, raw reads were error-corrected and collapsed into unique sequences using a nearest-neighbor algorithm that merged closely related sequences. To assign V, D and J gene segments, CDR3 sequences were aligned to IMGT reference sequences. For a sequence to be retained, a match of at least six nucleotides to both a V gene segment and a J gene segment was required. A rearrangement was called productive if the CDR3 had no stop codons and remained in frame with V and J, and every other rearrangement was called non-productive. CDR3 was defined according to IMGT convention as the region running from the second conserved V-encoded cysteine to the conserved J-encoded phenylalanine. In an earlier analysis of approximately 590 of the donors, sequences lacking an unambiguous match to a single V gene segment were excluded. In an earlier analysis of some 590 of the donors, a V segment was called functional when productive rearrangements were above 56.7%, and segregating when the standard deviation between donors exceeded 5%. To diagnose cytomegalovirus status from the catalog of TCR beta chain sequences, a statistical classification framework was built. A later analysis assigned V and J genes by comparing TCR nucleotide sequences with IMGT/GENE-DB human TR gene sequences. The TCRdist pipeline was used in a later analysis to assign CDR3 sequences and most-parsimonious VDJ recombination scenarios. In a later analysis, every TCR beta chain was defined by the combination of its CDR3 amino acid sequence and its V-gene family, and reads without a unique V-gene family were dropped. A later analysis removed 450 to 600 highly shared, low-generation-probability nucleotide sequences to deal with suspected cross-contamination and a sequencing artifact. A later analysis calculated a clonal expansion index for each public chain from normalized within-repertoire ranks of inferred template counts. A later analysis computed generation probabilities with a VDJ recombination model fitted to out-of-frame rearrangements, and checked the results against IGoR. Hypergeometric tests were used in a later analysis to score TCR-TCR, TCR-HLA and TCR-CMV co-occurrence, with a repertoire-size bias correction applied to the TCR pairs. To estimate false discovery rates, a later analysis permuted the HLA or CMV assignments 20 times. In a later analysis, co-occurring TCRs were grouped using DBSCAN, with TCRdist sequence similarity added in when clustering inside HLA-allele-positive subsets. Co-occurrence clustering excluded repertoires with fewer than 30,000 or more than 120,000 public chains, plus five with anomalous nucleotide sharing. Not all clones reach the TCRdb copy of this immuneACCESS table, which keeps in-frame sequences only. Checked studies attribute under half of the gap to unresolved V genes and leave the rest unexplained. V and J calls plus clone size are reproduced from that table; the DNA served to infer D and trimming. The sample table shows 80,000 to 95,000 clones, and under 80% are seen once. The top ten hold about 6.7% of the sample.

Recombination linked TRBV4-2 to TRBJ1-2, and 8 bases in between align with TRBD1. Material: PBMCs. The clonotype comes from a woman aged 25 to 39 in good health and CMV-seronegative. At the DNA level, the sequence is TGTGCCAGCAGCCAAGGGATACCCTTGACAGGGGTCACCTTC. The translation is CASSQGIPLTGVTF.